The 6 T cell receptor beta chains listed next were all sequenced from one sample in a study of identical twins. TCRdb analysed the 5' RACE reads with MiXCR anew, one entry per CDR3 protein. There are 350,000 to 400,000 distinct CDR3 sequences in the sample; 9% to 10% occur only once, and 8.5% to 10% lies in the top ten. Sequencing was performed on naive T cells sorted from blood. Receptors were obtained from a woman in her 50s in good health.

This sequence joins TRBV6-2 or TRBV6-3 and TRBJ1-1; D is uncertain. In germline, CDR1 is MNHEY, CDR2 SVGEGT. V lost 8 bases and J lost 1, with 17 bases in between. The CDR3 length is 15 residues. This CDR3 is CASVHLLPQNTEAFF. Here the CDR3 DNA reads TGTGCCAGCGTACATCTACTCCCTCAGAACACTGAAGCTTTCTTT.

V is TRBV20-1 and J is TRBJ1-2; no clear D. CDR1 and CDR2 (germline): DFQATT, SNEGSKA (reference sequence). Between the trimmed V and J ends, which lost 6 bases and 4 bases, there was a span of 21 bases. This CDR3 contains 15 residues. In DNA, the CDR3 is TGCAGTGCGAATAGTGTCGGCTGGGCCCCCTATGGCTACACCTTC. As protein: CSANSVGWAPYGYTF.

The gene calls are TRBV6-5 and TRBJ1-1; D uncertain. The CDR3 is 15 amino acids. Trimming left V 3 bases short and J 2 bases short, with 13 bases between. The germline gives CDR1 MNHEY, CDR2 SVGAGI. CDR3: CASSYSPVRNTEAFF. In DNA, the CDR3 is TGTGCCAGCAGTTATTCTCCTGTAAGAAACACTGAAGCTTTCTTT.

This clonotype was detected many times. The rearrangement uses TRBV29-1 and TRBJ2-1; no clear D gene. This CDR3 is built from 12 residues. The V gene's germline CDR1 is SQVTM and CDR2 ANQGSEA. Written as DNA, the CDR3 is TGCGGGTCCTGGGGCTCCTACAATGAGCAGTTCTTC. Protein sequence: CGSWGSYNEQFF.

This clonotype was recorded a few times. The chain carries TRBV5-1 and TRBJ2-1; no clear D gene. Trimming removed 5 bases at V and 8 bases at J, with 11 bases between. This CDR3 is built from 12 residues. The germline CDR1 and CDR2 sequences are SGHRS and YFSETQ. The CDR3 nucleotides read TGCGCCAGCAGGCACCCTCGAGATGAGCAGTTCTTC. Encoded protein: CASRHPRDEQFF.

The chain uses TRBV11-2 and TRBJ2-1, with D possibly TRBD1 on 6 matching bases. The germline CDR1 and CDR2 sequences are SGHAT and FQNNGV. The V end lost 2 bases, the J end lost 1 base, and 9 bases lay between the germline ends. This CDR3 is 15 amino acids long. The CDR3 coding sequence is TGTGCCAGCAGCTTAATAACAGGGTCCTACAATGAGCAGTTCTTC. Amino acids: CASSLITGSYNEQFF.